Following are 25 T cell receptor beta chains from one sample sequenced in a study of blood T cell repertoires in COVID-19. Generated by immunoSEQ multiplex PCR, the TCRdb table keeps only in-frame clones and is missing some. This table holds approximately 280,000 clones, around 86% found once. Material for sequencing was PBMCs or T cells enriched from blood (not recorded which). The receptors were gathered from a woman aged 18-29 years who had recovered from COVID-19.

This chain uses TRBV3-1 (or the pseudogene TRBV3-2) with TRBJ1-5, with D perhaps matching TRBD1 (5 bases). Germline V gene data show CDR1 as LGHDT and CDR2 as YNNKEL (reference sequence). V dropped 1 base and J dropped 3 bases, with 13 bases sitting between them. The CDR3 has 16 amino acids. This CDR3 is CASSQVCGAHNQPQHF. CDR3 bases: TGTGCCAGCAGCCAAGTCTGCGGGGCCCACAATCAGCCCCAGCATTTT.

This chain links TRBV7-9 with TRBJ2-7, with 11 positions matching TRBD1. Germline CDR1 is SEHNR and CDR2 is FQNEAQ (reference sequence). The V and J ends lost 5 bases and 2 bases, in that order; junction bases with no gene match: 2. The CDR3 sequence is 14 residues long. The CDR3 region has the DNA TGTGCCAGCAGCGTGGACAGGGGGCCCTACGAGCAGTACTTC. Translation: CASSVDRGPYEQYF. Variable domain in full (rest from reference TRBV7-9 and TRBJ2-7): DTGVSQNPRHKITKRGQNVTFRCDPISEHNRLYWYRQTLGQGPEFLTYFQNEAQLEKSRLLSDRFSAERPKGSFSTLEIQRTEQGDSAMYLCASSVDRGPYEQYFGPGTRLTVT.

This chain's CDR3 is CASSLVAVSSNQPQHF. The CDR3 coding sequence is TGTGCCAGCAGCTTAGTGGCGGTTAGTAGCAATCAGCCCCAGCATTTT. This chain connects TRBV7-8 to TRBJ1-5; D unresolved. The CDR3 sequence is 16 residues long. Germline V gene sequence: CDR1 SGHVS, CDR2 FQNEAQ. The V and J ends lost 1 base and 0 bases respectively, with 10 bases between them.

This clone was observed a few times. The chain employs TRBV6-2 or TRBV6-3 and TRBJ2-7; TRBD2 aligns across 14 bases. CDR1 and CDR2 from the germline V gene are MNHEY and SVGEGT. The V gene end was trimmed by 2 bases and the J gene end by 7 bases; junction bases not matched to a gene: 13. CDR3 length: 18 residues. CDR3 DNA sequence: TGTGCCAGCAGTTACCGGGGACTAGCGGGAGACGTACTGAGGGAGCAGTACTTC. It specifies CASSYRGLAGDVLREQYF.

V gene TRBV7-9 combines with J gene TRBJ2-3; 7 bases align to TRBD2. This CDR3 is 14 amino acids long. Germline V gene sequence: CDR1 SEHNR, CDR2 FQNEAQ (reference sequence). With V trimmed by 5 bases and J by 1 base, 3 bases remained unmatched. CDR3 in amino acids: CASSPTSGTDTQYF. For the CDR3, the DNA is TGTGCCAGCAGCCCTACTAGCGGCACAGATACGCAGTATTTT.

The chain uses TRBV3-1 (or the pseudogene TRBV3-2) and TRBJ2-3; possibly TRBD2 for D (5 bases). The length of the CDR3 is 15 residues. V dropped 1 base and J dropped 7 bases, with 15 bases sitting between them. Germline CDR1 is LGHDT and CDR2 is YNNKEL (reference sequence). The CDR3 loop reads CASSQGGILPNTQYF. The CDR3 nucleotides read TGTGCCAGCAGCCAAGGAGGGATCCTACCGAATACGCAGTATTTT.

This chain joins TRBV28 and TRBJ2-3; tentatively, D is TRBD2 (5 bases). This CDR3 is 13 amino acids long. The germline CDR1 and CDR2 sequences are MDHEN and SYDVKM. The ends were cut back, 6 bases at V and 5 bases at J, with 12 bases in the middle. CDR3 in DNA: TGTGCCAGCAGCCAGGAGGTTGGAGATACGCAGTATTTT. Protein: CASSQEVGDTQYF.

This clone was detected only a few times. The chain has TRBV5-1 and TRBJ2-3; D might be TRBD1 (5 bases). The CDR3 spans 13 residues. Trimming cost V 2 bases and J 4 bases, with 8 bases left between them. Germline V gene data show CDR1 as SGHRS and CDR2 as YFSETQ. In DNA, the CDR3 is TGCGCCAGCAGCTTACAGGTTTCAGATACGCAGTATTTT. It specifies CASSLQVSDTQYF.

The chain couples TRBV7-6 to TRBJ2-3; D is perhaps TRBD2 (5 bases). In germline, CDR1 is SGHVS, CDR2 FNYEAQ. The CDR3 is 15 amino acids. Trimming shortened V by 5 bases and J by 1 base, and 13 bases separated the two germline ends. The CDR3 here is CASSGGWRGTDTQYF. Written as DNA, the CDR3 is TGTGCCAGCAGCGGCGGGTGGCGAGGCACAGATACGCAGTATTTT.

V usage is TRBV28 and J usage is TRBJ2-7; 7 bases align to TRBD2. This CDR3 is built from 13 residues. CDR1 is MDHEN and CDR2 is SYDVKM in the germline V gene. V shed 5 bases, J shed 0 bases, and the junction held 1 base outside the gene matches. CDR3 residues: CASSAGVSYEQYF. The CDR3 DNA sequence: TGTGCCAGCAGTGCGGGAGTCTCCTACGAGCAGTACTTC.

This chain links TRBV10-3 with TRBJ1-6, with D maybe TRBD1 (5 bases). V was shortened by 0 bases and J by 14 bases, with 14 bases between the two germline ends. Germline V gene lookup returns CDR1 ENHRY and CDR2 SYGVKD. The CDR3 loop spans 14 amino acids. The CDR3 DNA follows: TGTGCCATCAGTGAGTCCAGGGACTCTTTTACCCTCCACTTT. It translates to CAISESRDSFTLHF.

The chain employs TRBV27 and TRBJ2-6; no firm D call. Trimming stripped 5 bases from V and 0 bases from J, with 11 bases between. The length of the CDR3 is 16 residues. In germline, CDR1 is MNHEY, CDR2 SMNVEV (reference sequence). Here the CDR3 DNA reads TGTGCCAGCAGTGACACACTGAGCTCTGGGGCCAACGTCCTGACTTTC. Residues: CASSDTLSSGANVLTF.

The chain combines TRBV20-1 with TRBJ2-7; TRBD1 aligns across 11 bases. Unmatched junction bases numbered 10, after V lost 3 bases and J lost 6 bases. This CDR3 region has 15 residues. Germline CDR1 is DFQATT and CDR2 is SNEGSKA (reference sequence). The CDR3 loop reads CSASRADRGLPEQYF. The DNA for the CDR3 is TGCAGTGCTAGTCGAGCGGACAGGGGGCTGCCCGAGCAGTACTTC.

The chain is built from TRBV7-2 and TRBJ2-5; 9 nucleotides line up with TRBD2. Germline lookup yields CDR1 SGHTA and CDR2 FQGNSA. J gave up 4 bases and V 1 base, and 4 bases lay outside the gene matches. CDR3 length: 15 amino acids. CDR3 protein: CASSLDSSGGETQYF. CDR3 bases: TGTGCCAGCAGCTTAGATAGTAGCGGGGGAGAGACCCAGTACTTC.

The rearrangement joins TRBV7-2 to TRBJ2-2, with TRBD2 matching 11 bases. The CDR3 extends over 16 amino acids. Germline-derived CDR1 and CDR2 are SGHTA and FQGNSA. The V gene end was trimmed by 5 bases and the J gene end by 5 bases; junction bases not matched to a gene: 7. The CDR3 nucleotides read TGTGCCAGCAGCCAAACACTAGCGGGGGTTACCGGGGAGCTGTTTTTT. This translates into CASSQTLAGVTGELFF.

The V gene is TRBV29-1, the J gene TRBJ2-3; 8 nucleotides match TRBD2. Germline V gives CDR1 SQVTM, CDR2 ANQGSEA. This CDR3 comprises 13 residues. V shed 7 bases, J shed 5 bases, and the junction held 8 bases outside the gene matches. In DNA, the CDR3 is TGCAGCGGGGAGCGGGAGCTGGGAGATACGCAGTATTTT. Residues: CSGERELGDTQYF.

The chain uses TRBV19 and TRBJ1-1; D remains ambiguous. The germline V gene has CDR1 LNHDA and CDR2 SQIVND (reference sequence). The CDR3 spans 15 residues. Trimming pared 1 base from V and 4 bases from J, leaving 13 bases between. The CDR3 nucleotides read TGTGCCAGTAGTATAGGGGGATCGGGGAGCACTGAAGCTTTCTTT. Translated: CASSIGGSGSTEAFF.

The rearrangement uses TRBV7-6 and TRBJ2-7; 11 positions agree with TRBD2. The CDR3 length is 15 residues. The junction had 4 bases not matched to a gene; V was cut back by 1 base and J by 5 bases. Germline CDR1 and CDR2: SGHVS and FNYEAQ. The CDR3 spells CASSLVSGGADEQYF. The CDR3 bases are TGTGCCAGCAGCTTAGTTAGCGGGGGGGCCGACGAGCAGTACTTC.

With respect to this clone: Other DNA sequences in this sample translate to the same CDR3. The chain recombines TRBV5-1 with TRBJ1-1; D not resolved. CDR1 is SGHRS and CDR2 is YFSETQ in the germline V gene. There are 13 residues in the CDR3. Trimming took 0 bases from V and 1 from J, leaving 4 bases between them. This CDR3 is CASSLGGNTEAFF. CDR3 DNA sequence: TGCGCCAGCAGCTTGGGCGGGAACACTGAAGCTTTCTTT.

The gene calls are TRBV3-1 (or the pseudogene TRBV3-2) and TRBJ2-3; the D gene is possibly TRBD2 (5 bases). This CDR3 has 15 residues. Trimming cost V 4 bases and J 0 bases, with 11 bases left between them. The germline V gene encodes CDR1 LGHDT and CDR2 YNNKEL (reference sequence). CDR3 sequence: CASSPAGLSTDTQYF. CDR3 nucleotides: TGTGCCAGCAGCCCAGCCGGACTTAGCACAGATACGCAGTATTTT.

This clone was detected once. This sequence joins TRBV27 and TRBJ2-3; 10 positions agree with TRBD2. The ends lost 6 bases at V and 1 base at J; junction bases unmatched: 7. This CDR3 is built from 16 residues. Germline V gene sequence: CDR1 MNHEY, CDR2 SMNVEV (reference sequence). The CDR3 is CASSPGLAVGTDTQYF. CDR3 coding DNA: TGTGCCAGCAGCCCAGGACTAGCGGTAGGCACAGATACGCAGTATTTT.

The V and J genes are TRBV19 and TRBJ1-3; D ambiguous. CDR1 is LNHDA and CDR2 is SQIVND in the germline V gene (reference sequence). Trimming took off 3 bases at V and 4 bases at J, with 13 bases between the two ends. The CDR3 totals 15 residues. As DNA, the CDR3 is TGTGCCAGTAGTATCCCACGGGAAATCGGAAACACCATATATTTT. Translation: CASSIPREIGNTIYF.

This rearrangement joins TRBV6-2 or TRBV6-3 to TRBJ1-2; TRBD1 agrees at 8 bases. Trimming cost V 2 bases and J 6 bases; bases outside gene matches: 5. Germline V gene data show CDR1 as MNHEY and CDR2 as SVGEGT. There are 14 residues in the CDR3. The CDR3 protein is CASSYDRGWNGYTF. The DNA of the CDR3 is TGTGCCAGCAGTTACGACAGGGGCTGGAATGGCTACACCTTC.

This sequence joins TRBV19 and TRBJ2-1; D remains unclear. CDR1 and CDR2 from the germline V gene are LNHDA and SQIVND (reference sequence). Trimming removed 3 bases from V and 7 bases from J, with 10 bases in between. The CDR3 is made up of 13 amino acids. For the CDR3, the DNA is TGTGCCAGTAGTATTTTATCCCGGAATGAGCAGTTCTTC. Translation gives CASSILSRNEQFF.

The gene calls are TRBV24-1 and TRBJ1-2, with D possibly TRBD1 on 5 matching bases. CDR3 length: 12 residues. Trimming removed 7 bases from V and 10 bases from J, with 15 bases in between. Germline assignment: CDR1 KGHDR and CDR2 SFDVKD. For the CDR3, the DNA is TGTGCCACCAGAGCCGTCGGGGGTAACTACACCTTC. Its translation is CATRAVGGNYTF.